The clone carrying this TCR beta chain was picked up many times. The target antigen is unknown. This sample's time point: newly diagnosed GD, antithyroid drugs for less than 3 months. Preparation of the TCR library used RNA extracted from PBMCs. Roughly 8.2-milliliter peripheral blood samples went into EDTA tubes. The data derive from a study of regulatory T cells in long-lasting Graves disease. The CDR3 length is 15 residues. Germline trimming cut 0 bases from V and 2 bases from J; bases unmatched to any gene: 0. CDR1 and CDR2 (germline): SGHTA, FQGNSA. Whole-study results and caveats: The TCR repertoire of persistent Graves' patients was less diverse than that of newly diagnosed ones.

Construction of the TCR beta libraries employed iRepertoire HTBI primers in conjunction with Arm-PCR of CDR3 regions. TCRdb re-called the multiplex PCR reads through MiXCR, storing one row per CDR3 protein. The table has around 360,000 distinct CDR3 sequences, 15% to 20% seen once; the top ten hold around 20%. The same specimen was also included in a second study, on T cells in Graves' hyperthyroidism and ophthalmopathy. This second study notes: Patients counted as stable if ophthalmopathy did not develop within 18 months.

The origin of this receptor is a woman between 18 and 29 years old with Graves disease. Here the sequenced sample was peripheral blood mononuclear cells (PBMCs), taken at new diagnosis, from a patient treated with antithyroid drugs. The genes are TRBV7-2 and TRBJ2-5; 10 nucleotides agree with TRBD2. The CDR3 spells CASSLASGGQETQYF. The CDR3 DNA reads TGTGCCAGCAGCTTAGCTAGCGGGGGGCAAGAGACCCAGTACTTC.